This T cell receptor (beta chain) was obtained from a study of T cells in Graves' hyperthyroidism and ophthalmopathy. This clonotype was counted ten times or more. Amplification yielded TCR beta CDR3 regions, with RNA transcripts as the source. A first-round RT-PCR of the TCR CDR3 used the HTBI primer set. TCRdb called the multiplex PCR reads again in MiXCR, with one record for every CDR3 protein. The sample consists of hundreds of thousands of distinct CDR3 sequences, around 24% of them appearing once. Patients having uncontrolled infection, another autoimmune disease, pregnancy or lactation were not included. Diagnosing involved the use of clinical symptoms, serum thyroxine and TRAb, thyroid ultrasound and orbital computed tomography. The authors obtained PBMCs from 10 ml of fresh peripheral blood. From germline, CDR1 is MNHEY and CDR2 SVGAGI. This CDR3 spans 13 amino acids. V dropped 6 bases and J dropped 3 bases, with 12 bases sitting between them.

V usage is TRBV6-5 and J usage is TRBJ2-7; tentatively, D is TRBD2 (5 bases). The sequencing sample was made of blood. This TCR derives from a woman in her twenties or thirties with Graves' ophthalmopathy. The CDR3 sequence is CASRRPGVYEQYF. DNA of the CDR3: TGTGCCAGCAGGCGGCCCGGGGTCTACGAGCAGTACTTC.